The 13 T cell receptor beta chains reported below all come from one sample, sequenced in a study of T cells after yellow fever vaccination (dated by TCRdb to between 2018 and 2021). Preparation of the library involved 5' RACE. The run used an Illumina NovaSeq 6000. TCRdb passed the public sequencing reads through fastp at Q25 and MiXCR, retaining productive beta sequences. One record per CDR3 amino acid sequence lists the most common genes and DNA. The sample table records roughly 320,000 distinct CDR3 sequences; roughly a tenth of these occur just once. Less than 3.5% of the sample belongs to the ten largest clones. According to the study, the label for this sample's treatment or condition signals: live attenuated yellow fever vaccine strain. Here the sequenced sample was CD4+ T cells sorted from PBMCs, taken 45 days after the yellow fever booster vaccination. Source of these receptors: a man between 18 and 29 years old who received the YFV17D yellow fever vaccine.

This clonotype was detected only a few times. CDR3 sequence reads: CASGLEVGTEAFF. Here the CDR3 DNA reads TGTGCTAGTGGTTTGGAGGTGGGCACTGAAGCTTTCTTT. This chain uses TRBV12-5 with TRBJ1-1, with unresolved D. Germline lookup yields CDR1 LGHNT and CDR2 FRNRAP. V was cut by 1 base and J by 4 bases, with 7 bases left in between. This CDR3 is built from 13 residues. The whole variable domain, remainder taken from reference TRBV12-5 and TRBJ1-1, is DARVTQTPRHKVTEMGQEVTMRCQPILGHNTVFWYRQTMMQGLELLAYFRNRAPLDDSGMPKDRFSAEMPDATLATLKIQPSEPRDSAVYFCASGLEVGTEAFFGQGTRLTVV.

J is TRBJ2-7 and V is TRBV7-2; 8 positions agree with TRBD1. The CDR3 runs 15 residues. V lost 2 bases, J lost 3 bases, and 6 bases stayed unmatched. Per the germline V gene, CDR1 is SGHTA and CDR2 is FQGNSA. The CDR3 spells CASSLRPGGNYEQYV. The CDR3 DNA reads TGTGCCAGCAGCTTAAGACCAGGGGGCAACTACGAGCAGTACGTC.

This chain links TRBV6-5 with TRBJ2-1; D is uncertain. The CDR3 covers 14 residues. V was pared by 6 bases and J by 5 bases, with 14 bases between. The V gene's germline CDR1 is MNHEY and CDR2 SVGAGI. The CDR3 sequence: CASRDASTDNEQFF. The DNA of the CDR3 is TGTGCCAGCAGGGACGCCTCAACAGACAATGAGCAGTTCTTC.

This clonotype was recorded many times. V is TRBV7-9 and J is TRBJ2-7; 14 nucleotides align to TRBD2. Germline lookup yields CDR1 SEHNR and CDR2 FQNEAQ (reference sequence). The CDR3 totals 19 residues. J was trimmed by 0 bases and V by 5 bases; bases with no gene match: 12. The CDR3 spells CASSRGGTSGGSSSYEQYV. For the CDR3, the DNA is TGTGCCAGCAGCCGCGGCGGGACTAGCGGGGGATCGAGCTCCTACGAGCAGTACGTC.

V gene TRBV9 combines with J gene TRBJ2-1, with a tentative D call TRBD2 (5 bases). This CDR3 comprises 15 residues. V was shortened by 5 bases and J by 0 bases, with 12 bases between the two germline ends. The germline CDR1 and CDR2 sequences are SGDLS and YYNGEE. CDR3 DNA: TGTGCCAGCAGAGGTCCAGCGGACTCCTACAATGAGCAGTTCTTC. Translating gives CASRGPADSYNEQFF.

V is TRBV24-1 and J is TRBJ2-1; D remains unclear. Trimming removed 7 bases at V and 4 bases at J, with 10 bases between. This CDR3 has 13 residues. From germline, CDR1 is KGHDR and CDR2 SFDVKD. The CDR3 reads CATSQPGYNEQFF. The DNA of the CDR3 is TGTGCCACCAGCCAGCCTGGTTACAATGAGCAGTTCTTC.

A few counts support this clonotype. At one end, the junction sequence differs from germline, possibly due to a read error. The V and J genes are TRBV7-2 and TRBJ2-5; 8 nucleotides align to TRBD2. The germline CDR1 and CDR2 sequences are SGHTA and FQGNSA. The length of the CDR3 is 15 residues. The CDR3 here is CASSFERGFQGTQYF. The CDR3, as DNA: TGTGCCAGCAGCTTCGAGCGGGGGTTTCAAGGGACCCAGTACTTC.

This clonotype appeared a few times. This chain connects TRBV5-1 to TRBJ2-7; D is ambiguous. V lost 5 bases and J 7 bases, leaving 10 bases between the germline ends. Per the germline V gene, CDR1 is SGHRS and CDR2 is YFSETQ. There are 11 residues in the CDR3. In DNA form, the CDR3 reads TGCGCCAGCAGAGTGGAGAGTGAGCAGTACTTC. This encodes CASRVESEQYF.

V usage is TRBV7-9 and J usage is TRBJ1-4; 8 nucleotides align to TRBD1. Germline CDR1 reads SEHNR; CDR2 reads FQNEAQ (reference sequence). CDR3 length: 15 amino acids. The V and J ends lost 2 bases and 8 bases, in that order; junction bases with no gene match: 7. CDR3 sequence: CASSLTPYRGEKLFF. Here the CDR3 DNA reads TGTGCCAGCAGCTTAACCCCGTACAGGGGGGAAAAACTGTTTTTT.

The V call is TRBV28, the J call TRBJ2-1, with a possible D match to TRBD2 (5 bases). Germline CDR1 MDHEN, CDR2 SYDVKM. Trimming removed 2 bases from V and 8 bases from J, with 7 bases in between. This CDR3 region has 12 residues. This chain's CDR3 is CASSLPGYEQFF. The CDR3 DNA follows: TGTGCCAGCAGTTTACCGGGGTATGAGCAGTTCTTC.

The rearrangement uses TRBV7-2 and TRBJ2-2; unclear D gene. The germline gives CDR1 SGHTA, CDR2 FQGNSA. The V gene lost 1 base and the J gene lost 6 bases, with 6 bases spanning the gap. The length of the CDR3 is 13 residues. Here the CDR3 DNA reads TGTGCCAGCAGCTTAGTACGGGCCGGGGAGCTGTTTTTT. Translating gives CASSLVRAGELFF.

The CDR3 region is CASSTYSGRYNEQFF. CDR3 bases: TGTGCCAGCTCAACCTACTCGGGACGTTACAATGAGCAGTTCTTC. V and J are TRBV18 and TRBJ2-1, with D perhaps matching TRBD1 or TRBD2 (5 bases each). In germline, CDR1 is KGHSH, CDR2 LQKENI. This CDR3 is built from 15 residues. V was pared by 5 bases and J by 4 bases, with 15 bases between.

This clonotype was found a few times. The rearrangement joins TRBV9 to TRBJ2-5, with 7 positions matching TRBD2. Germline V gives CDR1 SGDLS, CDR2 YYNGEE. V shed 4 bases and J 3 bases; nucleotides not matched to a gene: 9. The CDR3 contains 15 residues. The chain's CDR3 is CASSHGTTSEETQYF. The DNA for the CDR3 is TGTGCCAGCAGCCATGGGACTACATCGGAAGAGACCCAGTACTTC.